This paragraph covers one TCR beta chain sequence. This sample was taken from a study of cytomegalovirus exposure and HLA in healthy donors. As for the study in general: The approximately 120 validation repertoires used the same platform as the roughly 670 first-cohort repertoires, a later analysis reported.

Some clones are missing from TCRdb's copy, which holds only in-frame ones; the method was immunoSEQ multiplex PCR. The sample records approximately 280,000 clones, roughly 85% being singletons. This CDR3 spans 14 amino acids. The germline V gene has CDR1 MNHEY and CDR2 SVGAGI. The trim removed 10 bases at V and 8 bases at J, leaving 14 bases unmatched. This chain links TRBV6-5 with TRBJ1-2, with 9 nucleotides matching TRBD1. This TCR came from a woman younger than 30 in good health and CMV-seronegative. What was sequenced was PBMCs. The CDR3 spells CATRQGGKVEGYTF. CDR3 nucleotides: TGTGCCACCAGACAGGGGGGCAAAGTGGAAGGCTACACCTTC.